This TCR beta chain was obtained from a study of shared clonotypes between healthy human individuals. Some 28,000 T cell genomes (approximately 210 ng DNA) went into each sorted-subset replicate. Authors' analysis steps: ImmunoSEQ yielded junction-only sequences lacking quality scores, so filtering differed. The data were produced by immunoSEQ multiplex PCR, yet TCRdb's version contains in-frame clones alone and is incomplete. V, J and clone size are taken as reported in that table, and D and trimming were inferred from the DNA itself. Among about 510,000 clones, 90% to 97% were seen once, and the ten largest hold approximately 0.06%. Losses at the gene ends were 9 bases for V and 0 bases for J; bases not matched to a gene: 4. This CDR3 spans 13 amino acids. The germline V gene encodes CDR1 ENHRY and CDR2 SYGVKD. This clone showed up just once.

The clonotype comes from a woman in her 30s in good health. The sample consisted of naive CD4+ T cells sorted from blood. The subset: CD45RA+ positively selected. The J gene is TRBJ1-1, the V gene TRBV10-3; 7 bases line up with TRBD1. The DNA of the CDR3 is TGTGCCATTGGGGACAGTTTGAACACTGAAGCTTTCTTT. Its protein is CAIGDSLNTEAFF.